This TCR beta chain comes out of a study of cytomegalovirus exposure and HLA in healthy donors. About this clone itself: What it binds is unknown.

In the PCR, 60 Vbeta and 13 Jbeta primers were used. Some clones are missing from TCRdb's copy, which holds only in-frame ones; the method was immunoSEQ multiplex PCR. The table has about 70,000 clones, roughly 71% seen once; the top ten hold over 8.5%. CDR1 is LNHDA, CDR2 SQIVND, per germline (reference sequence). This CDR3 has 14 amino acids. Trimming removed 5 bases from V and 7 bases from J; junction bases left unmatched: 8. Study-wide results and limits: V- and J-gene trimming of TCR beta was linked (in a later analysis) to a missense DCLRE1C variant. Prediction of most subjects' HLA-A and HLA-B alleles by TCR beta sequences was reportedly accurate. Analysis performed later showed TCR beta chains linked to HLA being more clonally expanded than equally common others.

This clonotype was sampled from a woman aged 60-70 years in good health and CMV-seropositive. This chain links TRBV19 with TRBJ2-1; 7 bases fit TRBD2. The sample comprised PBMCs. Here the CDR3 DNA reads TGTGCCAGTAGTCCCCTGGGGGGGAGGAATGAGCAGTTCTTC. It yields the protein CASSPLGGRNEQFF.